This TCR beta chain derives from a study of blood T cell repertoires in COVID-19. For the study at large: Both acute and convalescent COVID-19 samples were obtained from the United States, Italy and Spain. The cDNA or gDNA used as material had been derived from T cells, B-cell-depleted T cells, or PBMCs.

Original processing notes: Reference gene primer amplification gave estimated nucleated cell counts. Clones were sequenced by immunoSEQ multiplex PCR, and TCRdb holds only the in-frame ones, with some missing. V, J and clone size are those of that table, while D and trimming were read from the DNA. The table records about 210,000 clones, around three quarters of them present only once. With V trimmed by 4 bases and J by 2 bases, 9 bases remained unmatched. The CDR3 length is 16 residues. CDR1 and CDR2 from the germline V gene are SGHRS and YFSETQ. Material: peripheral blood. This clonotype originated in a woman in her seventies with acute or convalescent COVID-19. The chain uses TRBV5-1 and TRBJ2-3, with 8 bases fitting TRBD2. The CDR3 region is CASSPNLAGLTDTQYF. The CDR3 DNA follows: TGCGCCAGCAGCCCAAATCTAGCGGGCCTCACAGATACGCAGTATTTT. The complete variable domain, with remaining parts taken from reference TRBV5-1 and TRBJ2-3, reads KAGVTQTPRYLIKTRGQQVTLSCSPISGHRSVSWYQQTPGQGLQFLFEYFSETQRNKGNFPGRFSGRQFSNSRSEMNVSTLELGDSALYLCASSPNLAGLTDTQYFGPGTRLTVL.